Below, 18 T cell receptor beta chains from the same sample are listed, as sequenced in a study of T-cell reconstitution after alpha-beta-depleted transplantation in children (TCRdb year 2016). Library preparation employed PCR. Sequencing was performed on an Illumina HiSeq 2500. To normalize quantification of the TCRbeta repertoire, the TCR libraries were built with molecular barcoding that relied on unique molecular identifiers. TCRdb reanalyzed the raw reads on its own, using fastp at Q25 for trimming and MiXCR for clone calling, and kept in-frame beta chains. Merged by CDR3 protein, the rows form single entries marked with the most common genes and DNA. The sample has 450,000 to 500,000 distinct CDR3 sequences on record, around 13% of them singletons. More than 5.5% of the sample comes from the top ten. Sequencing was performed on PBMCs from the stem cell graft donor, taken from the stem cell graft. The receptors derive from a human donor who donated a stem cell graft to a child with combined immunodeficiency.

The chain's CDR3 is CASSLGAGGYRETQYF. The DNA for the CDR3 is TGTGCCAGCAGTTTAGGGGCAGGGGGTTACCGAGAGACCCAGTACTTC. This chain joins TRBV12-3 or TRBV12-4 and TRBJ2-5; TRBD1 agrees at 7 bases. V was clipped by 1 base and J by 4 bases; unmatched bases: 9. This CDR3 spans 16 amino acids.

This clonotype has more than one count but fewer than ten. The chain is built from TRBV24-1 and TRBJ2-5; tentative D call: TRBD2 (5 bases). Germline V gene data show CDR1 as KGHDR and CDR2 as SFDVKD. The germline V and J ends were trimmed by 3 bases and 5 bases, with 12 bases remaining between them. This CDR3 has 14 amino acids. In DNA, the CDR3 is TGTGCCACCAGTGATCGGTCGGGGTCGGAGACCCAGTACTTC. Protein product: CATSDRSGSETQYF.

This clonotype has only a few counts. The chain recombines TRBV12-3 or TRBV12-4 with TRBJ2-7; D not resolved. The CDR3 extends over 11 amino acids. Between the trimmed V and J ends, which lost 2 bases and 4 bases, there was a span of 3 bases. The CDR3 reads CASSLMYEQYF. For the CDR3, the DNA is TGTGCCAGCAGTTTAATGTACGAGCAGTACTTC.

This clonotype was counted only a few times. V usage is TRBV30 and J usage is TRBJ2-7, with 7 bases identical to TRBD2. The CDR3 is 13 amino acids. With 4 bases clipped from V and 1 base from J, the junction kept 4 bases outside the gene matches. Germline V gene sequence: CDR1 GTSNPN, CDR2 SVGIG (reference sequence). The CDR3 is CAWNPGGSYEQYF. CDR3 DNA: TGTGCCTGGAACCCGGGAGGATCCTACGAGCAGTACTTC.

This clonotype was recorded a few times. The J gene is TRBJ2-1, the V gene TRBV3-1; 9 bases are a match to TRBD2. The CDR3 consists of 16 residues. Trimming removed 0 bases from V and 5 bases from J; junction bases left unmatched: 5. The germline V gene encodes CDR1 LGHDT and CDR2 YNNKEL (reference sequence). The CDR3 spells CASSQESGGRDNEQFF. The CDR3, as DNA: TGTGCCAGCAGCCAAGAGAGCGGGGGGAGGGACAATGAGCAGTTCTTC.

The chain carries TRBV30 and TRBJ2-7; D is ambiguous. CDR3 length: 12 amino acids. Germline values: CDR1 GTSNPN, CDR2 SVGIG (reference sequence). Trimming removed 2 bases from V and 5 bases from J, with 10 bases in between. The CDR3 is CAWSPTVDEQYF. CDR3 DNA sequence: TGTGCCTGGAGTCCTACGGTGGACGAGCAGTACTTC.

The chain links TRBV9 to TRBJ2-2; 10 bases match TRBD1. Germline assignment: CDR1 SGDLS and CDR2 YYNGEE. The CDR3 loop spans 15 amino acids. The junction had 4 bases not matched to a gene; V was cut back by 3 bases and J by 5 bases. CDR3 coding DNA: TGTGCCAGCAGCGACCGGGACAGGGGAACCGGGGAGCTGTTTTTT. As protein: CASSDRDRGTGELFF.

The chain couples TRBV7-9 to TRBJ1-1, with D hard to call. The CDR3 is 16 residues long. Per germline, CDR1 SEHNR and CDR2 FQNEAQ (reference sequence). V lost 6 bases and J 4 bases, leaving 21 bases between the germline ends. Here the CDR3 reads CASRWFAGSKFTEAFF. Written as DNA, the CDR3 is TGTGCCAGCAGATGGTTTGCGGGATCAAAGTTCACTGAAGCTTTCTTT.

This clonotype showed up many times. The rearrangement joins TRBV20-1 to TRBJ1-5; 7 positions match TRBD1. J gave up 2 bases and V 5 bases, and 9 bases lay outside the gene matches. CDR1 is DFQATT, CDR2 SNEGSKA, per germline (reference sequence). The CDR3 spans 15 residues. CDR3 in amino acids: CSAPRDRRRNQPQHF. CDR3 DNA: TGCAGTGCTCCCCGGGACAGAAGGCGCAATCAGCCCCAGCATTTT.

CDR3 coding DNA: TGTGCCAGCACCGGGTCCCACGAGCAGTACTTC. It is translated as CASTGSHEQYF. The V and J genes are TRBV2 and TRBJ2-7; D unresolved. The germline V and J ends were trimmed by 7 bases and 5 bases, with 9 bases remaining between them. CDR1 is SNHLY and CDR2 is FYNNEI in the germline V gene. The CDR3 sequence is 11 residues long. Full variable domain (outside the CDR3, taken from reference TRBV2 and TRBJ2-7): EPEVTQTPSHQVTQMGQEVILRCVPISNHLYFYWYRQILGQKVEFLVSFYNNEISEKSEIFDDQFSVERPDGSNFTLKIRSTKLEDSAMYFCASTGSHEQYFGPGTRLTVT.

V gene TRBV9 combines with J gene TRBJ2-5, with D unclear. Germline CDR1 is SGDLS and CDR2 is YYNGEE. V was cut by 0 bases and J by 0 bases, with 9 bases left in between. This CDR3 has 15 residues. For the CDR3, the DNA is TGTGCCAGCAGCGTAGATATGGCTTACCAAGAGACCCAGTACTTC. Its translation: CASSVDMAYQETQYF.

The sample holds a few counts of this clonotype. The chain recombines TRBV12-3 or TRBV12-4 with TRBJ1-3; D uncertain. Trimming removed 6 bases from V and 0 bases from J, with 15 bases in between. The CDR3 sequence is 16 residues long. DNA of the CDR3: TGTGCCAGCAGAGACCGGAGTAGCCCCTCTGGAAACACCATATATTTT. Translated, it gives CASRDRSSPSGNTIYF.

The rearrangement links TRBV3-1 to TRBJ2-1; 12 nucleotides match TRBD2. This CDR3 is built from 19 residues. The germline V gene encodes CDR1 LGHDT and CDR2 YNNKEL (reference sequence). Trimming at V came to 0 bases and at J to 4 bases, leaving 10 bases not matched to a gene. The DNA for the CDR3 is TGTGCCAGCAGCCAAGACGGGCTAGCGGGAGGGCCCTTATACAATGAGCAGTTCTTC. This sequence encodes CASSQDGLAGGPLYNEQFF.

The V and J genes are TRBV6-2 or TRBV6-3 and TRBJ2-6, with D possibly TRBD1 on 6 matching bases. Trimming pared 4 bases from V and 3 bases from J, leaving 22 bases between. Germline V gives CDR1 MNHEY, CDR2 SVGEGT. This CDR3 has 19 residues. In DNA, the CDR3 is TGTGCCAGCAGTTTCCTCGTGGGGGCGCCTGATTTTGGGGCCAACGTCCTGACTTTC. Amino acid sequence: CASSFLVGAPDFGANVLTF.

The chain recombines TRBV24-1 with TRBJ2-2, with D unresolved. V was trimmed by 1 base and J by 5 bases, leaving 16 bases between them. Germline CDR1 KGHDR, CDR2 SFDVKD. This CDR3 has 17 amino acids. The DNA of the CDR3 is TGTGCCACCAGTGATTTAAGCTTCGAGGTGTCAACCGGGGAGCTGTTTTTT. It is translated as CATSDLSFEVSTGELFF.

The rearrangement links TRBV19 to TRBJ2-1; 13 bases map to TRBD2. Germline values: CDR1 LNHDA, CDR2 SQIVND (reference sequence). The CDR3 runs 15 residues. V was clipped by 4 bases and J by 6 bases; unmatched bases: 3. CDR3 DNA sequence: TGTGCCAGTAGTACCCGGACTAGCGGGAGCAATGAGCAGTTCTTC. This encodes CASSTRTSGSNEQFF.

This clonotype was seen once. The chain has TRBV28 and TRBJ2-5; 7 bases agree with TRBD2. From germline, CDR1 is MDHEN and CDR2 SYDVKM. Trimming took 5 bases from V and 2 from J; bases not matched to a gene: 8. The CDR3 is 15 amino acids. The CDR3 spells CASSGGGNWQETQYF. The CDR3, as DNA: TGTGCCAGCAGTGGGGGGGGTAACTGGCAAGAGACCCAGTACTTC.

In nucleotides, the CDR3 is TGTGCCAGCTCACCCTTCGACAGGGCAGGTTTCAATGAGCAGTTCTTC. Its translation is CASSPFDRAGFNEQFF. The chain joins TRBV18 to TRBJ2-1; 7 bases are shared with TRBD1. CDR1 is KGHSH and CDR2 is LQKENI in the germline V gene. The CDR3 loop spans 16 amino acids. Trimming cost V 3 bases and J 6 bases; bases outside gene matches: 11.